This T cell receptor (beta chain) is from a study of spatial heterogeneity in lung cancer. The CDR3 spans 15 residues. V shed 4 bases and J shed 1 base, with 13 bases lying between them. Germline CDR1 SEHNR, CDR2 FQNEAQ (reference sequence). The time point: blood at routine non-recurrence follow-up after resection. Tumor, nontumor lung or frozen PBMC supplied whole RNA that was sequenced unsorted. Ten or more counts support this clonotype. Each CDR3 protein is one row after TCRdb ran MiXCR on the 5' RACE reads. Of approximately 41,000 distinct CDR3 sequences in the sample, about 10% were seen once. The sequence was collected from a female donor with early-stage non-small cell lung cancer. The sequences come from PBMCs, collected at follow-up. J is TRBJ2-5 and V is TRBV7-9, with D unclear. The CDR3 DNA reads TGTGCCAGCAGCTCCCGTCCGGCGCTCCAAGAGACCCAGTACTTC. Its translation: CASSSRPALQETQYF.